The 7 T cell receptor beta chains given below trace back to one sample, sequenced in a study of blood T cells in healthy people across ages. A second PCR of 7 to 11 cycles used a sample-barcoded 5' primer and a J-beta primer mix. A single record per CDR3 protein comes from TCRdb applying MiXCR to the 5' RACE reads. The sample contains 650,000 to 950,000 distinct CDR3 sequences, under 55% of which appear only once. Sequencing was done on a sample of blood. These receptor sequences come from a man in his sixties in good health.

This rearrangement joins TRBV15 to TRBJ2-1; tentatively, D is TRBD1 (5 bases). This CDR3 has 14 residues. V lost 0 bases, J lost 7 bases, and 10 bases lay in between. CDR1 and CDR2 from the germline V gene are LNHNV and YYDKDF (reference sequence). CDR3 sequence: CATSRDQGRNEQFF. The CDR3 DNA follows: TGTGCCACCAGCAGAGATCAGGGCAGGAATGAGCAGTTCTTC.

The CDR3 coding sequence is TGTGCCAGCAGCCCCGGAGGAAGAGGGGAAGCTTTCTTT. Its translation is CASSPGGRGEAFF. The chain recombines TRBV5-5 with TRBJ1-1; no clear D. The CDR3 runs 13 residues. With 4 bases removed from V and 8 bases from J, the gap between germline ends came to 15 bases. Germline V lookup: CDR1 SGHKS, CDR2 YYEKEE (reference sequence).

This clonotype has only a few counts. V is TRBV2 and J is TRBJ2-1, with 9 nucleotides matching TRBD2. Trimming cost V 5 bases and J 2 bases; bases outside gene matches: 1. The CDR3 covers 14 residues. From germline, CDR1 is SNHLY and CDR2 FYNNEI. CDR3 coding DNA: TGTGCCAGCAGTTCTAGCGGGGCCTACAATGAGCAGTTCTTC. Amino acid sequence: CASSSSGAYNEQFF.

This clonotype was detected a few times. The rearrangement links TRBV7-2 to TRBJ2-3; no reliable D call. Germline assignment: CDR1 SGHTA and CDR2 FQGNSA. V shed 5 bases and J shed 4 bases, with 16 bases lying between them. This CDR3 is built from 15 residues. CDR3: CASSLQQGSPDTQYF. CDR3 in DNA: TGTGCCAGCAGCCTCCAACAAGGGTCCCCAGATACGCAGTATTTT.

CDR3 DNA sequence: TGTGCCAGCAGTGACTTAGCGGCCGAGCAGTACTTC. Amino acids: CASSDLAAEQYF. This chain connects TRBV12-3 or TRBV12-4 to TRBJ2-5; weak D call: TRBD2 (6 bases). The DNA matches TRBJ2-7 better at its end, which makes the J call doubtful. This CDR3 has 12 residues.

The CDR3 is CASSVLQENYGYTF. DNA for the CDR3: TGCGCCAGCAGCGTACTACAGGAGAACTATGGCTACACCTTC. This chain joins TRBV5-1 and TRBJ1-2, with D possibly being TRBD1 (5 bases). Germline values: CDR1 SGHRS, CDR2 YFSETQ. Trimming removed 4 bases from V and 2 bases from J, with 12 bases in between. The CDR3 spans 14 residues.

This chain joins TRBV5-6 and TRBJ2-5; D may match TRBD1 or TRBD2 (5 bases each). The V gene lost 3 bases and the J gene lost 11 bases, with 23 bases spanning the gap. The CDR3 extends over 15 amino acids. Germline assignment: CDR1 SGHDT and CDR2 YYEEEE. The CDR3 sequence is CASSSGRPVSYKQYF. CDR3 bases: TGTGCCAGCAGCTCGGGGCGTCCGGTTTCCTACAAGCAGTACTTC. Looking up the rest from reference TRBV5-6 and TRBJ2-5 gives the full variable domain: DAGVTQSPTHLIKTRGQQVTLRCSPKSGHDTVSWYQQALGQGPQFIFQYYEEEERQRGNFPDRFSGHQFPNYSSELNVNALLLGDSALYLCASSSGRPVSYKQYFGPGTRLLVL.